The 8 T cell receptor beta chains given below trace back to one sample, sequenced in a study of blood T cell repertoires in COVID-19. Repertoires were generated with immunoSEQ multiplex PCR, while TCRdb's copy carries only in-frame clones and drops some. In the table there are 48,000 or so clones, under 90% of which are singletons. The specimen sequenced was peripheral blood. The source of these receptors is a woman between 55 and 75 years old with acute or convalescent COVID-19.

The rearrangement joins TRBV28 to TRBJ2-1; 8 bases map to TRBD1. Germline assignment: CDR1 MDHEN and CDR2 SYDVKM. CDR3 size: 14 residues. V lost 5 bases, J lost 4 bases, and 4 bases stayed unmatched. CDR3 sequence reads: CASSDRGAYNEQFF. The CDR3 region has the DNA TGTGCCAGCAGTGACAGGGGAGCGTACAATGAGCAGTTCTTC.

This clone appeared a single time. The genes are TRBV3-1 (or the pseudogene TRBV3-2) and TRBJ2-7; the D gene is possibly TRBD2 (6 bases). Trimming left V 0 bases short and J 3 bases short, with 12 bases between. The germline V gene has CDR1 LGHDT and CDR2 YNNKEL (reference sequence). The CDR3 totals 15 residues. CDR3 in amino acids: CASSQDTVRGYEQYF. The CDR3 nucleotides read TGTGCCAGCAGCCAAGATACGGTGCGGGGCTACGAGCAGTACTTC.

The chain joins TRBV7-9 to TRBJ1-1; TRBD1 aligns across 9 bases. CDR1 SEHNR and CDR2 FQNEAQ come from the germline V gene (reference sequence). Trimming at V came to 5 bases and at J to 1 base, leaving 2 bases not matched to a gene. The CDR3 has 14 amino acids. CDR3 in DNA: TGTGCCAGCAGCGAGACAGGGGGGAACACTGAAGCTTTCTTT. Translating gives CASSETGGNTEAFF.

This clone has only one observation. The V gene is TRBV2, the J gene TRBJ2-3; 10 nucleotides align to TRBD2. The length of the CDR3 is 17 residues. The V gene's germline CDR1 is SNHLY and CDR2 FYNNEI. J gave up 5 bases and V 6 bases, and 14 bases lay outside the gene matches. The CDR3 region is CASRRSPSGGVLDTQYF. CDR3 bases: TGTGCCAGCAGGAGGTCCCCTAGCGGGGGAGTTCTAGATACGCAGTATTTT.

This clone was seen once. This chain joins TRBV30 and TRBJ1-2; 10 nucleotides align to TRBD1. With 5 bases clipped from V and 5 bases from J, the junction kept 14 bases outside the gene matches. CDR1 GTSNPN and CDR2 SVGIG come from the germline V gene (reference sequence). The CDR3 totals 16 residues. CDR3 bases: TGTGCCTGGGTGCGACAGGGGGCGTCCGTAAATTATGGCTACACCTTC. Residues: CAWVRQGASVNYGYTF.

This rearrangement joins TRBV18 to TRBJ1-2; 11 bases align to TRBD1. Looked up from germline, CDR1 is KGHSH and CDR2 is LQKENI. V gave up 3 bases and J gave up 6 bases; unmatched junction bases: 15. The CDR3 sequence is 18 residues long. The CDR3 here is CASSPWTGGVGEVNGYTF. The CDR3 DNA follows: TGTGCCAGCTCACCGTGGACAGGGGGCGTCGGCGAGGTTAATGGCTACACCTTC.

This clone was observed a handful of times. The chain uses TRBV3-1 (or the pseudogene TRBV3-2) and TRBJ1-2; the D is unclear. Looked up from germline, CDR1 is LGHDT and CDR2 is YNNKEL (reference sequence). V lost 1 base and J 8 bases, leaving 8 bases between the germline ends. CDR3 length equals 12 residues. The CDR3 DNA follows: TGTGCCAGCAGCCAAGCGGAACAGGGCTACACCTTC. It yields the protein CASSQAEQGYTF.

The V and J genes are TRBV5-5 and TRBJ1-5; D is unresolved. The CDR3 loop spans 12 amino acids. Trimming took 2 bases from V and 5 from J, leaving 5 bases between them. Germline V CDR1 and CDR2: SGHKS, YYEKEE (reference sequence). DNA of the CDR3: TGTGCCAGCAGCTTCAGTGATCAGCCCCAGCATTTT. The encoded protein is CASSFSDQPQHF.